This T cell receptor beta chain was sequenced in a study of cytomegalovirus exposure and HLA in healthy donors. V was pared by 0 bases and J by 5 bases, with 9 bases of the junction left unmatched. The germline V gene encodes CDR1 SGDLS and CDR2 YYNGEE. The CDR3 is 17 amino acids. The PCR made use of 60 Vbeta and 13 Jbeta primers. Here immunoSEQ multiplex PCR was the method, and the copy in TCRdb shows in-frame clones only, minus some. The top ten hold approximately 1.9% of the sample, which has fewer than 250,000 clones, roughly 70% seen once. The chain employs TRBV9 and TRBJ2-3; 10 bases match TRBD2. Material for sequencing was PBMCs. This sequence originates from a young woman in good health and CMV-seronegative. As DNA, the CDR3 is TGTGCCAGCAGCGTAGGGGGGGCTAGCGGGAGTCGAGATACGCAGTATTTT. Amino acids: CASSVGGASGSRDTQYF.